This TCR beta chain was documented in a study of a mutant IDH1 vaccine in newly diagnosed glioma. This CDR3 comprises 14 residues. From germline, CDR1 is MNHNS and CDR2 SASEGT. V was shortened by 7 bases and J by 4 bases, with 16 bases between the two germline ends. Findings of the study overall: Changes in top peripheral clonotypes did not appear linked to pseudoprogression.

This clone was seen once. As yet, its antigen is unknown. Specified time point: week 5, during vaccination. Every single dose of the vaccine, 300 ug of mutant IDH1 20-mer peptide, came with topical imiquimod. Assay used: immunoSEQ multiplex PCR; TCRdb lists only in-frame clones, some missing. The sample lists 40,000 to 65,000 clones, 78% occurring once. This chain uses TRBV6-1 with TRBJ1-2, with D possibly being TRBD1 (5 bases). The sequencing here drew on PBMCs, taken from a glioma patient whose treatment included an IDH1 peptide vaccine. The source of this sequence is a woman aged 40-49 years with glioma. The CDR3 DNA reads as TGTGCCAGCACCGAAACCGGGACCCTCTATGGCTACACCTTC. Translated: CASTETGTLYGYTF.